The present T cell receptor (beta chain) was sequenced within a study of T cells in Graves' hyperthyroidism and ophthalmopathy. There were TCR beta CDR3 regions amplified from RNA transcripts. The HTBI set primed first-round TCR CDR3 RT-PCR. Using its own MiXCR run on the multiplex PCR reads, TCRdb lists one record per CDR3 protein. The table includes 480,000 or so distinct CDR3 sequences, approximately 15% detected once. V was clipped by 3 bases and J by 0 bases, with 10 bases between them. Germline V gives CDR1 SGHTS, CDR2 YDEGEE. This CDR3 has 15 residues. This clonotype was observed at least ten times. The hyperthyroidism patients had all been newly diagnosed, and their disease duration was under 2 months. Their ages ranged from 18 to 65 years. Exclusions: uncontrolled infection, other autoimmune disease, pregnancy, lactation.

The chain employs TRBV5-8 and TRBJ1-3; perhaps TRBD1 as D (5 bases). This clonotype was obtained from a woman aged 18-35 years with Graves' hyperthyroidism. Sequences were obtained from blood. The DNA of the CDR3 is TGTGCCAGCAGCTCACCAGGGATCTCTGGAAACACCATATATTTT. Its protein is CASSSPGISGNTIYF. Together with reference TRBV5-8 and TRBJ1-3, the CDR3 gives the full variable domain: EAGVTQSPTHLIKTRGQQATLRCSPISGHTSVYWYQQALGLGLQFLLWYDEGEERNRGNFPPRFSGRQFPNYSSELNVNALELEDSALYLCASSSPGISGNTIYFGEGSWLTVV.